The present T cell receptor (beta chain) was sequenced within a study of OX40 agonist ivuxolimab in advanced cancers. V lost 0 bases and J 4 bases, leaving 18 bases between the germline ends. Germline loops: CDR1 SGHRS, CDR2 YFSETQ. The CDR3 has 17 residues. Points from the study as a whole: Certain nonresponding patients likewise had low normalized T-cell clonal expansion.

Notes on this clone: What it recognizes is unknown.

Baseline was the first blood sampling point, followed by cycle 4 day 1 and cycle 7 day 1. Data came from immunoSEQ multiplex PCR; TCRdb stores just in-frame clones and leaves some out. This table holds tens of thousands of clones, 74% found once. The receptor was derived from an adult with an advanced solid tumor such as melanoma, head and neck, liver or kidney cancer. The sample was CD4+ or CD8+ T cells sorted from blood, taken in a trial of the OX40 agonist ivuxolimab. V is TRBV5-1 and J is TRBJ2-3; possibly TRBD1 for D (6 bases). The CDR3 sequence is CASSLDVMGAGADTQYF. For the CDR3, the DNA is TGCGCCAGCAGCTTGGATGTAATGGGGGCTGGGGCAGATACGCAGTATTTT.